This T cell receptor beta chain was identified during a study of cytomegalovirus exposure and HLA in healthy donors. V trimming: 6 bases; J trimming: 5 bases; junction bases outside the gene matches: 10. The germline CDR1 and CDR2 sequences are SGHNT and YYREEE (reference sequence). The CDR3 extends over 15 amino acids. Primers for the PCR totalled 60 Vbeta and 13 Jbeta. In the study's own analysis: In a later analysis, of some 80 million unique beta chains, about 12 million appeared in at least two donors. Some clones are missing from TCRdb's copy, which holds only in-frame ones; the method was immunoSEQ multiplex PCR. Clone size and the V and J calls come from that table; the DNA yielded D and trimming. The top ten hold 4.2% of the sample, which has 95,000 or so clones, approximately 80% seen once.

The chain employs TRBV5-4 and TRBJ2-1; 8 bases line up with TRBD2. The TCR originated in a woman between 65 and 79 years old in good health and CMV-seropositive. The sequenced sample consisted of PBMCs. CDR3 DNA sequence: TGTGCCAGCACAAGGGGCGGGAGGTTCGACAATGAGCAGTTCTTC. This translates into CASTRGGRFDNEQFF.